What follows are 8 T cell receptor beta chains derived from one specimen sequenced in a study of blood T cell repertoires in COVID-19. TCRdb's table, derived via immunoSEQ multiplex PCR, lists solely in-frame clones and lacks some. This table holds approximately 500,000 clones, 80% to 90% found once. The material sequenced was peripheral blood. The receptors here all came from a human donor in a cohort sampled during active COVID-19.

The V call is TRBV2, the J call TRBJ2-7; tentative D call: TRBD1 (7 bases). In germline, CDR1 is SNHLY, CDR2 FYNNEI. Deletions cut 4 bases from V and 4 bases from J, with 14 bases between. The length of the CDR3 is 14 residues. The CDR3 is CASSVEEGAYEQYF. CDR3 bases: TGTGCCAGCAGTGTGGAGGAGGGGGCGTACGAGCAGTACTTC.

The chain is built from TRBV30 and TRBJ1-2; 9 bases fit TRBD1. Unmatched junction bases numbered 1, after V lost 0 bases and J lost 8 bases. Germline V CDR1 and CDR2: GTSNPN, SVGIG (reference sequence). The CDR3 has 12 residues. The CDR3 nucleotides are TGTGCCTGGAGTGTTACAGGGGGCGGCTACACCTTC. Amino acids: CAWSVTGGGYTF. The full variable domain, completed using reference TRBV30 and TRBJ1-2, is SQTIHQWPATLVQPVGSPLSLECTVEGTSNPNLYWYRQAAGRGLQLLFYSVGIGQISSEVPQNLSASRPQDRQFILSSKKLLLSDSGFYLCAWSVTGGGYTFGSGTRLTVV.

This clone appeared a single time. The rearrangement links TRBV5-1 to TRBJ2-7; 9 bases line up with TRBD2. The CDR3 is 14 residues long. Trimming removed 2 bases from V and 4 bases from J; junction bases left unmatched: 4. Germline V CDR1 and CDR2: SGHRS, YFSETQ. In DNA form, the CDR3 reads TGCGCCAGCAGCTTCTCCAGCGGGAGGTACGAGCAGTACTTC. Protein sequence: CASSFSSGRYEQYF.

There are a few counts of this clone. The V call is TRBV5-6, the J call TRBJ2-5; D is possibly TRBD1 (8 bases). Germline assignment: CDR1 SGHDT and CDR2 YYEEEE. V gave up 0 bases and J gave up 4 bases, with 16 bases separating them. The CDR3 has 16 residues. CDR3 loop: CASSLGLTGGAETQYF. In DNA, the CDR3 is TGTGCCAGCAGCTTGGGCCTAACAGGGGGGGCAGAGACCCAGTACTTC. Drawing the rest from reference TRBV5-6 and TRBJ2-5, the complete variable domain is DAGVTQSPTHLIKTRGQQVTLRCSPKSGHDTVSWYQQALGQGPQFIFQYYEEEERQRGNFPDRFSGHQFPNYSSELNVNALLLGDSALYLCASSLGLTGGAETQYFGPGTRLLVL.

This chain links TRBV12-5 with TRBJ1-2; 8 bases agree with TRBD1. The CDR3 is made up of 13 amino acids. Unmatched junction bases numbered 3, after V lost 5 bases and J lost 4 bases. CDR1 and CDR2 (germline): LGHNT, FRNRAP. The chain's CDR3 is CASGPTGGYGYTF. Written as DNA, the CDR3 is TGTGCTAGTGGTCCTACAGGGGGCTATGGCTACACCTTC.

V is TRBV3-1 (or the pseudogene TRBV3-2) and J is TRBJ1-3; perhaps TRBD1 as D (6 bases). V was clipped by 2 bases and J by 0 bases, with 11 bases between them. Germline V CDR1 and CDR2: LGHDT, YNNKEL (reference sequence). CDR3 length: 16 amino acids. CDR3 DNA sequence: TGTGCCAGCAGCCAACACAGGGACCGCTCTGGAAACACCATATATTTT. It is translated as CASSQHRDRSGNTIYF.

The CDR3 DNA follows: TGTGCCAGCAGTTCCACACGTGCTGGCGGGGAGCTGTTTTTT. This translates into CASSSTRAGGELFF. The gene calls are TRBV27 and TRBJ2-2; D is ambiguous. The CDR3 extends over 14 amino acids. Germline V gene data show CDR1 as MNHEY and CDR2 as SMNVEV (reference sequence). V was trimmed by 4 bases and J by 7 bases, leaving 13 bases between them.

The CDR3 coding sequence is TGTGCCAGCAGCCCGACAGAAACTCGTGGCTACACCTTC. Translating gives CASSPTETRGYTF. The rearrangement uses TRBV5-4 and TRBJ1-2, with D tentatively TRBD1 (5 bases). CDR1 and CDR2 (germline): SGHNT, YYREEE (reference sequence). There are 13 residues in the CDR3. The germline V and J ends were trimmed by 4 bases and 7 bases, with 14 bases remaining between them.